This T cell receptor beta chain was captured by sequencing in a study of blood T cell repertoires in COVID-19. At the level of the study: COVID-19 samples from acute and convalescent phases originated in the United States, Italy and Spain. The analysed material was cDNA or gDNA that came from T cells, B-cell-depleted T cells, or PBMCs.

In this sample, this clone turned up once. The CDR3 totals 13 residues. Trimming took off 3 bases at V and 8 bases at J, with 13 bases between the two ends. Germline values: CDR1 MDHEN, CDR2 SYDVKM. Original handling: Estimates of nucleated cell counts were drawn from the amplification of reference gene primers. Assay: immunoSEQ multiplex PCR; the TCRdb copy retains only in-frame clones and omits some. V and J calls and clone size are those listed in that table; D and trimming were worked out from the DNA. Of just over 250,000 clones in the sample, approximately 89% were seen once. The sample comprised peripheral blood. The receptor was isolated from a woman between 50 and 59 years old with acute or convalescent COVID-19. This chain connects TRBV28 to TRBJ1-2, with D maybe TRBD1 (6 bases). The CDR3 DNA sequence: TGTGCCAGCAGTTTCGTGGGGGCTTCAGGCTACACCTTC. Protein sequence: CASSFVGASGYTF.